These T cell receptor beta chains were read from a single sample in a study of blood T cell repertoires in COVID-19. Clones were read by immunoSEQ multiplex PCR, and TCRdb kept only the in-frame ones, dropping some. The table lists 200,000 to 250,000 clones, under 85% of them singletons. Sequencing was performed on PBMCs or T cells enriched from blood (not recorded which). These receptors all come from a man between 60 and 75 years old who had recovered from COVID-19. The CDR3 runs from the conserved cysteine through the conserved F or W. Fields, in order: J gene, D gene, V gene, clone size, CDR3 protein, CDR3 DNA. D genes are given only for firm matches. Clone size appears in some rows only: once, few, many, or a class for an expanded clone.

TRBJ2-1,-,TRBV6-1,-,CASSERGSSYNEQFF,TGTGCCAGCAGTGAACGAGGGAGCTCCTACAATGAGCAGTTCTTC
TRBJ2-7,TRBD2,TRBV5-1,-,CASSLAELAGGFEQYF,TGCGCCAGCAGCTTGGCGGAGCTAGCGGGGGGATTCGAGCAGTACTTC
TRBJ1-4,TRBD1,TRBV4-1,-,CASSQAGWDRDEKLFF,TGCGCCAGCAGCCAAGCCGGATGGGACAGGGATGAAAAACTGTTTTTT
TRBJ1-6,-,TRBV6-5,-,CASSYKGVGDSPLHF,TGTGCCAGCAGTTACAAGGGAGTGGGAGATTCACCCCTCCACTTT
TRBJ2-7,TRBD2,TRBV6-2/TRBV6-3,few,CASSYRLAGDYEQYF,TGTGCCAGCAGTTACCGTTTAGCGGGGGACTACGAGCAGTACTTC
TRBJ1-6,TRBD1,TRBV6-5,-,CASRDRGNSPLHF,TGTGCCAGCAGGGACAGGGGGAATTCACCCCTCCACTTT
TRBJ2-7,-,TRBV12-5,-,CASGLTGSYEQYF,TGTGCTAGTGGTTTGACAGGATCCTACGAGCAGTACTTC
TRBJ1-5,-,TRBV6-5,-,CASRGTSVAHQPQHF,TGTGCCAGCAGAGGGACATCGGTGGCGCATCAGCCCCAGCATTTT
TRBJ1-1,-,TRBV19,few,CASSEGATNTEAFF,TGTGCCAGTAGTGAAGGGGCTACCAACACTGAAGCTTTCTTT
TRBJ1-6,TRBD1,TRBV19,-,CASSTRTGSPLHF,TGTGCCAGTAGTACTCGGACAGGGTCACCCCTCCACTTT
TRBJ1-2,-,TRBV6-5,-,CASSYSSTANYGYTF,TGTGCCAGCAGTTACTCGTCTACAGCTAACTATGGCTACACCTTC
TRBJ1-4,-,TRBV2,-,CASSVIRETNEKLFF,TGTGCCAGCAGCGTCATCAGGGAAACTAATGAAAAACTGTTTTTT